The sequence of this T cell receptor beta chain was determined in a study of T-cell memory formation after mild COVID-19 listed by TCRdb under 2021. Context from the whole study: TCR sequence clusters from the two donors were found to be largely donor specific. T-cell clones expanding and contracting after mild COVID-19 in a couple of donors were tracked by longitudinal TCRalpha and TCRbeta repertoire sequencing. The cohort was made up of two young adult volunteers, one female and one male, who were previously healthy. Study-wide conclusions, independent of this receptor: Some responding clones were found in pre-infection memory, which suggests that pre-existing cross-reactive memory T cells took part in the SARS-CoV-2 response. The second-wave clones that peaked on day 37 were not confirmed to be SARS-CoV-2 specific. Contracting CD4+ clones were found mainly in CM and EM memory subsets, while CD8+ clones were enriched in EMRA. Only two mild cases were covered in the study, and larger cohorts including severe cases with pre-infection samples were considered necessary. From day 15 to 85, contracting clones showed balanced CD4/CD8 phenotypes, whereas a second wave of clones that expanded from day 15 to 37 leaned towards CD4+.

Data came from an Illumina NovaSeq 6000. Using 5'RACE with constant-segment primers, TCRalpha and TCRbeta cDNA libraries were constructed, with sample barcodes and unique molecular identifiers added in the process. RNA was extracted from every sample with Trizol reagent. Library amplification was performed in two PCR steps, and a second sample barcode and Illumina TruSeq adapters were introduced in the second step. Sequencing of the libraries was done on an Illumina NovaSeq, producing 2 x 150 bp paired-end reads. As for how the authors treated the data: Demultiplexing of reads and collapsing into UMI-guided consensus sequences were performed with migec v1.2.7. With mixcr v2.1.11, UMI consensuses were aligned to TRA and TRB V and J templates and assembled into clonotypes. A clonotype was counted as expanded or contracted only if both edgeR and NoisET called the change significant, with noise models trained on biological replicates. For edgeR calls, the cutoffs were a false discovery rate-adjusted p below 0.01 and a log2 fold-change threshold of 1. PCA with hierarchical clustering of max-normalized trajectories of the 1000 most abundant clonotypes was used as exploratory dynamics analysis. Each responding clone was given a CD4 or CD8 phenotype based on the CD4+ and CD8+ repertoires, which had been sequenced separately. TCRdb reprocessing: public reads trimmed at Q25 with fastp, clones called with MiXCR, in-frame beta chains kept. Rows matching on CDR3 protein sequence are summarized as one entry with the most common DNA and genes. These V and J calls derive from TCRdb rather than the authors' analysis. The sample table shows around 300,000 distinct CDR3 sequences, and over 10% are seen once. Jointly, the top ten make up over 20% of the sample.

Ficoll-Paque density gradient centrifugation was used to isolate PBMCs. Trimming removed 4 bases from V and 2 bases from J; the gene matches leave 10 bases unexplained. CDR1 and CDR2 are read off the germline V gene as MNHEY and SVGEGT. CDR3 length: 16 amino acids, cysteine to phenylalanine. The read is trimmed to its CDR3 DNA, 48 bases read in frame from base 1. Details on this clonotype: Its antigen has not been determined. One base away there is no much larger clone; base qualities are not given.

This clonotype originated in a man aged 18 to 30 who had mild COVID-19 (a few samples of this study predate the infection). The sample titles of this study are shuffled in the database, so cell type and time point are left out; the donor was told from shared clones. The sequencing input was PBMCs or a T cell subset sorted from them (not recorded which). This chain is built from TRBV6-2 or TRBV6-3 and TRBJ2-7; 8 nucleotides in the junction match TRBD2. The CDR3 protein sequence reads: CASSSPWSGSPYEQYF. The nucleotide sequence reads TGTGCCAGCAGTTCCCCCTGGAGCGGGAGCCCCTACGAGCAGTACTTC.